These 16 T cell receptor beta chains share one sample of origin, sequenced in a study of T-cell memory formation after mild COVID-19. MiXCR, run by TCRdb on the 5' RACE reads, gives a single entry per CDR3 protein. The sample shows roughly 340,000 distinct CDR3 sequences, roughly 19% of them seen only once. The sample comprised PBMCs or a T cell subset sorted from them (not recorded which). These receptors all come from a man between 18 and 29 years old who had mild COVID-19 (a few samples of this study predate the infection). Cell type and time point are not known.

This clonotype was seen more than once but under ten times. V usage is TRBV7-9 and J usage is TRBJ1-1; 7 nucleotides match TRBD1. V gave up 5 bases and J gave up 0 bases; unmatched junction bases: 9. CDR1 and CDR2 (germline): SEHNR, FQNEAQ (reference sequence). CDR3 size: 16 residues. The CDR3 bases are TGTGCCAGCAGCGTTCGACAGGGACCCATGAACACTGAAGCTTTCTTT. Its protein is CASSVRQGPMNTEAFF.

J is TRBJ2-4 and V is TRBV27, with unresolved D. Trimming shortened V by 7 bases and J by 5 bases, and 6 bases separated the two germline ends. CDR3 length: 11 amino acids. Germline V gives CDR1 MNHEY, CDR2 SMNVEV (reference sequence). The CDR3 sequence is CASTRQNIQYF. CDR3 in DNA: TGTGCCAGCACCCGGCAAAACATTCAGTACTTC.

The chain carries TRBV6-5 and TRBJ1-2; TRBD1 might be the D (5 bases). V lost 5 bases, J lost 5 bases, and 12 bases lay in between. Germline loops: CDR1 MNHEY, CDR2 SVGAGI. This CDR3 has 13 residues. The CDR3 sequence: CASSPGARYGYTF. The DNA of the CDR3 is TGTGCCAGCAGTCCCGGGGCGCGGTATGGCTACACCTTC.

The chain recombines TRBV7-9 with TRBJ1-1; D is ambiguous. V was clipped by 5 bases and J by 4 bases, with 11 bases between them. The germline CDR1 and CDR2 sequences are SEHNR and FQNEAQ (reference sequence). This CDR3 comprises 13 residues. In DNA, the CDR3 is TGTGCCAGCAGCCCCCGCGACGGCACTGAAGCTTTCTTT. It encodes CASSPRDGTEAFF.

The rearrangement links TRBV6-2 or TRBV6-3 to TRBJ2-7; D ambiguous. The CDR3 is 14 amino acids. The V gene's germline CDR1 is MNHEY and CDR2 SVGEGT. Between the trimmed V and J ends, which lost 4 bases and 2 bases, there was a span of 12 bases. CDR3 nucleotides: TGTGCCAGCAGTTCATACATGGTTCCCTACGAGCAGTACGTC. Translating gives CASSSYMVPYEQYV.

J is TRBJ2-6 and V is TRBV7-8, with TRBD2 identical over 7 bases. From germline, CDR1 is SGHVS and CDR2 FQNEAQ. V lost 1 base, J lost 4 bases, and 7 bases stayed unmatched. The CDR3 is made up of 17 amino acids. CDR3 sequence reads: CASSLGSGVAGANVLTF. The CDR3 nucleotides are TGTGCCAGCAGCTTAGGGAGCGGGGTAGCCGGGGCCAACGTCCTGACTTTC.

V and J are TRBV7-9 and TRBJ2-7, with D perhaps assigned TRBD1 or TRBD2 (5 bases each). Trimming cost V 5 bases and J 5 bases, with 19 bases left between them. The CDR3 length is 15 residues. Germline CDR1 is SEHNR and CDR2 is FQNEAQ (reference sequence). The CDR3 nucleotides read TGTGCCAGCAGCCCTCGGGACCCCCCGGCCCACGAGCAGTACTTC. Amino acids: CASSPRDPPAHEQYF.

V usage is TRBV12-3 or TRBV12-4 and J usage is TRBJ1-5, with D tentatively TRBD1 (5 bases). The CDR3 is 16 amino acids. The V end lost 3 bases, the J end lost 0 bases, and 12 bases lay between the germline ends. CDR3 sequence (DNA): TGTGCCAGCAGTTTTGACAGCCCAGCTAGCAATCAGCCCCAGCATTTT. It is translated as CASSFDSPASNQPQHF.

This clonotype has a count of ten or more. The junction differs from germline at one of its ends, possibly a read error. The rearrangement uses TRBV5-1 and TRBJ2-3; a possible D gene is TRBD2 (5 bases). Germline V CDR1 and CDR2: SGHRS, YFSETQ. The CDR3 is made up of 13 amino acids. The CDR3 DNA follows: TGCGCCAGCAGCTTGGTGGAACCTTTGTACGGGATTTTT. It yields the protein CASSLVEPLYGIF.

In its sample, this clonotype was seen many times. The chain employs TRBV29-1 and TRBJ1-2; D unclear. The V end lost 0 bases, the J end lost 9 bases, and 11 bases lay between the germline ends. Looked up from germline, CDR1 is SQVTM and CDR2 is ANQGSEA. The CDR3 runs to 12 residues. The CDR3 nucleotides read TGCAGCGTTGAAGAGGTCGTCAGGAGCTACACCTTC. This sequence encodes CSVEEVVRSYTF.

The sample holds a few counts of this clonotype. This chain uses TRBV28 with TRBJ2-6; D remains ambiguous. Trimming took off 4 bases at V and 0 bases at J, with 7 bases between the two ends. Germline V gives CDR1 MDHEN, CDR2 SYDVKM. The CDR3 contains 15 residues. The CDR3 DNA is TGTGCCAGCAGTTCTTGGGGCTCTGGGGCCAACGTCCTGACTTTC. As protein: CASSSWGSGANVLTF. Complete variable domain (other parts from reference TRBV28 and TRBJ2-6): DVKVTQSSRYLVKRTGEKVFLECVQDMDHENMFWYRQDPGLGLRLIYFSYDVKMKEKGDIPEGYSVSREKKERFSLILESASTNQTSMYLCASSSWGSGANVLTFGAGSRLTVL.

This clonotype came up a few times. V usage is TRBV7-3 and J usage is TRBJ2-3, with a possible D match to TRBD1 (6 bases). Per germline, CDR1 SGHTA and CDR2 FQGTGA. CDR3 length equals 14 residues. Trimming removed 1 base from V and 3 bases from J, with 8 bases in between. This CDR3 reads CASSLNGQTDTQYF. CDR3 DNA sequence: TGTGCCAGCAGCTTAAACGGACAGACAGATACGCAGTATTTT.

The CDR3 DNA reads as TGTGCCAGCAGCTGGAGCGTTCTGGAAAGCACAGATACGCAGTATTTT. Translated, it gives CASSWSVLESTDTQYF. The chain uses TRBV5-6 and TRBJ2-3; D uncertain. V lost 3 bases and J lost 0, with 14 bases in between. The germline gives CDR1 SGHDT, CDR2 YYEEEE. The CDR3 contains 16 residues.

The chain uses TRBV24-1 and TRBJ2-5; TRBD1 agrees at 7 bases. The length of the CDR3 is 13 residues. Germline CDR1 and CDR2: KGHDR and SFDVKD. V trimming: 6 bases; J trimming: 4 bases; junction bases outside the gene matches: 4. The CDR3 region has the DNA TGTGCCACCAGTATAGGGGGCGGAGAGACCCAGTACTTC. Its protein product is CATSIGGGETQYF.

The rearrangement joins TRBV2 to TRBJ2-7, with a possible D match to TRBD1 (6 bases). Germline V gene sequence: CDR1 SNHLY, CDR2 FYNNEI. The V end lost 6 bases, the J end lost 2 bases, and 8 bases lay between the germline ends. This CDR3 has 12 residues. The CDR3 reads CASRGQTYEQYV. CDR3 DNA: TGTGCCAGCAGAGGACAGACCTACGAGCAGTACGTC.

In DNA, the CDR3 is TGCGCCAGCAGCCCCAGAGGGATTGTGAGTAAGGGGGCCAAGGGCACAGATACGCAGTATTTT. This gives the protein CASSPRGIVSKGAKGTDTQYF. The gene calls are TRBV4-3 and TRBJ2-3; 7 bases fit TRBD1. CDR1 is LGHNA, CDR2 YSLEER, per germline. Unmatched junction bases numbered 23, after V lost 4 bases and J lost 1 base. CDR3 length equals 21 residues.